A selection of T cell receptor beta chains follows, all from one sample in a study of blood T cell repertoires in COVID-19. Produced via immunoSEQ multiplex PCR; TCRdb's table is partial and in-frame only. The repertoire holds approximately 150,000 clones, with roughly 81% as singletons. The source material was peripheral blood. Receptor source: a human donor with acute or convalescent COVID-19. The donor label of this sample is uncertain. CDR3s leave out the opening cysteine and the closing phenylalanine or tryptophan.

v_gene,j_gene,CDR3aa
TRBV3-1/TRBV3-2,TRBJ1-4,ASSQGMRANEKLF
TRBV18,TRBJ1-5,ASSPGTGMDQPQH
TRBV7-6,TRBJ2-5,ASIRTGTSGGWETQY
TRBV5-6,TRBJ2-5,ASSLARTQKETQY
TRBV7-3,TRBJ2-1,ASSLNPAGGNNNEQF
TRBV6-2/TRBV6-3,TRBJ2-5,ASSSPDFQY
TRBV19,TRBJ2-5,ASSIGREQTQY
TRBV18,TRBJ1-5,ASSPGAGGSQPQH
TRBV24-1,TRBJ2-6,ATSDSSGGRTGANVLT
TRBV6-5,TRBJ1-1,ASTTREGHHLTF
TRBV5-6,TRBJ2-5,ASSLGQGETQY
TRBV7-2,TRBJ1-2,ASSLAENRERNYGYT
TRBV5-1,TRBJ2-1,ASSWGTSGGSEQF
TRBV2,TRBJ1-1,ASSTVTEAF
TRBV6-5,TRBJ1-5,ASSKTGDSNQPQH
TRBV24-1,TRBJ2-3,ATSDLTGDEDTQY
TRBV5-1,TRBJ2-1,ASSDGTSGNHEQF
TRBV5-4,TRBJ2-3,ASSLMSTDTQY
TRBV7-9,TRBJ2-5,ASSLGTLETQY
TRBV15,TRBJ1-2,ATSRFGLQSSYGYT
TRBV7-2,TRBJ1-5,ASSPWTGGNQPQH
TRBV3-1/TRBV3-2,TRBJ1-2,ASSPGSQNYGYT
TRBV28,TRBJ1-1,ASTAPGQGGNTEAF
TRBV29-1,TRBJ2-2,SASRGSANTGELF
TRBV19,TRBJ1-5,ASRSVQGSNQPQH
TRBV4-2,TRBJ1-5,ASSPGGGGNQPQH
TRBV27,TRBJ1-2,ASSLRGTAYGYT
TRBV6-5,TRBJ2-2,ASVPTGSNTGELF
TRBV4-2,TRBJ1-6,ASSQEGGDYSSPLH
TRBV24-1,TRBJ2-2,ATKAARDTGELF
TRBV6-5,TRBJ2-3,ASSSPRGGPDTQY
TRBV5-6,TRBJ1-2,ASSPGTSYGYT
TRBV7-2,TRBJ2-5,ASSPVRSGTQY
TRBV5-4,TRBJ2-3,ASSPRQGRADTQY
TRBV11-2,TRBJ1-1,ASSPRTDSPVGAF
TRBV5-6,TRBJ1-4,ASTLGDRDYEKLF
TRBV25-1,TRBJ2-2,ASSDWRAGTGELF
TRBV12-3/TRBV12-4,TRBJ1-1,ASSITGEAF
TRBV11-2,TRBJ1-1,ASSWGQGAGNTEAF
TRBV7-2,TRBJ2-4,ASSLRKAGGPINIQY
TRBV29-1,TRBJ1-2,SVGARVGYGYT
TRBV19,TRBJ2-7,ASRTDRDEQY
TRBV15,TRBJ1-2,ATSRAPGGVDGYT
TRBV6-5,TRBJ1-2,ASSYSGTAAVYGYT
TRBV27,TRBJ1-5,ASRTAYSNQPQH
TRBV4-2,TRBJ2-2,ASSQDRGLAGTGELF
TRBV29-1,TRBJ1-2,SVESFDYGYT
TRBV7-3,TRBJ2-1,ASSLTSGRRSEQF
TRBV2,TRBJ2-1,ASSEWGPGVSNEQF
TRBV30,TRBJ2-3,AWSWLGGGATDTQY
TRBV18,TRBJ1-5,ASSPAGDNQPQH
TRBV24-1,TRBJ2-2,ATSDTGRPNTGELF
TRBV28,TRBJ1-1,ASSLSGYTEAF
TRBV6-5,TRBJ2-7,ASTTDPGGSYEQY
TRBV7-8,TRBJ2-4,ASSLDGGSGIWDIQY
TRBV4-1,TRBJ2-2,ASSQHSGGLPTGELF
TRBV28,TRBJ1-2,ASIAGGANYGYT
TRBV7-9,TRBJ2-5,ASSSGTSRETQY
TRBV27,TRBJ1-4,ASSLSQGVYEKLF